The 30 T cell receptor beta chains below come from one sample, sequenced in a study of blood T cell repertoires in COVID-19. Clones were read by immunoSEQ multiplex PCR, and TCRdb kept only the in-frame ones, dropping some. The table shows 200,000 to 300,000 clones, with 65% to 85% occurring only once. The specimen was peripheral blood. These receptors were taken from a human donor in a cohort sampled during active COVID-19.

This clone was picked up a small number of times. This chain connects TRBV18 to TRBJ1-6, with D perhaps matching TRBD1 (5 bases). The V gene lost 3 bases and the J gene lost 5 bases, with 5 bases spanning the gap. CDR1 is KGHSH and CDR2 is LQKENI in the germline V gene. This CDR3 has 13 amino acids. Here the CDR3 DNA reads TGTGCCAGCTCACCGACAGATAATTCACCCCTCCACTTT. Its protein product is CASSPTDNSPLHF.

The V and J genes are TRBV28 and TRBJ2-1, with a tentative D call TRBD2 (6 bases). The V and J ends lost 6 bases and 4 bases respectively, with 13 bases between them. The CDR3 has 14 residues. CDR1 MDHEN and CDR2 SYDVKM come from the germline V gene. The CDR3 loop is CASSQTSFYNEQFF. The CDR3 DNA reads TGTGCCAGCAGCCAGACTAGTTTTTACAATGAGCAGTTCTTC.

The chain couples TRBV7-9 to TRBJ1-6; D might be TRBD1 (6 bases). Trimming shortened V by 2 bases and J by 7 bases, and 9 bases separated the two germline ends. Germline lookup yields CDR1 SEHNR and CDR2 FQNEAQ (reference sequence). The CDR3 loop spans 14 amino acids. CDR3 amino acids: CASSLQGRNSPLHF. CDR3 DNA: TGTGCCAGCAGCTTACAGGGGAGAAATTCACCCCTCCACTTT.

The chain has TRBV24-1 and TRBJ2-1; possibly TRBD2 for D (6 bases). Deletions cut 9 bases from V and 8 bases from J, with 22 bases between. The CDR3 is 15 residues long. Per germline, CDR1 KGHDR and CDR2 SFDVKD. The CDR3 protein is CATSLTGTGDDEQFF. Here the CDR3 DNA reads TGTGCCACCTCTCTTACCGGGACTGGTGATGATGAGCAGTTCTTC.

This chain uses TRBV3-1 (or the pseudogene TRBV3-2) with TRBJ2-7; 7 bases map to TRBD1. Germline V gene data show CDR1 as LGHDT and CDR2 as YNNKEL (reference sequence). V trimming: 1 base; J trimming: 2 bases; junction bases outside the gene matches: 5. CDR3 length equals 15 residues. DNA of the CDR3: TGTGCCAGCAGCCAAGTTTGGCAGGGGGCCTACGAGCAGTACTTC. This sequence encodes CASSQVWQGAYEQYF.

This clone was seen only a few times. The gene calls are TRBV9 and TRBJ1-2; 9 bases align to TRBD1. This CDR3 has 15 residues. Germline CDR1 is SGDLS and CDR2 is YYNGEE. With 6 bases clipped from V and 7 bases from J, the junction kept 13 bases outside the gene matches. The CDR3 DNA reads TGTGCCAGCACCCGAGGTGGGGACAGGGAGCCTGGCTACACCTTC. Protein sequence: CASTRGGDREPGYTF.

The chain links TRBV20-1 to TRBJ1-1; D is uncertain. Germline CDR1 is DFQATT and CDR2 is SNEGSKA (reference sequence). The CDR3 spans 11 residues. V lost 7 bases, J lost 0 bases, and 6 bases lay in between. The CDR3 sequence is CSVPMNTEAFF. The CDR3, as DNA: TGCAGTGTCCCAATGAACACTGAAGCTTTCTTT.

V gene TRBV6-5 combines with J gene TRBJ2-3, with D possibly being TRBD2 (5 bases). The germline CDR1 and CDR2 sequences are MNHEY and SVGAGI. Trimming took 8 bases from V and 1 from J, leaving 13 bases between them. This CDR3 is 14 amino acids long. The DNA for the CDR3 is TGTGCCAGCGGACGGCAGGAGGGCACAGATACGCAGTATTTT. Its protein is CASGRQEGTDTQYF.

The rearrangement links TRBV9 to TRBJ1-1; no clear D gene. The CDR3 sequence is 14 residues long. V lost 3 bases and J 5 bases, leaving 14 bases between the germline ends. CDR1 and CDR2 (germline): SGDLS, YYNGEE. Here the CDR3 reads CASSASGGWTEAFF. The CDR3 DNA follows: TGTGCCAGCAGCGCCTCAGGTGGATGGACTGAAGCTTTCTTT.

This sequence joins TRBV12-5 and TRBJ1-1; maybe TRBD1 (5 bases). The CDR3 is 13 residues long. V lost 6 bases to trimming and J lost 3 bases, with 11 bases between them. Germline V gene sequence: CDR1 LGHNT, CDR2 FRNRAP. CDR3 region: CASGLQGDTEAFF. As DNA, the CDR3 is TGTGCTAGTGGGTTGCAAGGGGACACTGAAGCTTTCTTT.

This clone has a single count. The V call is TRBV27, the J call TRBJ1-2; TRBD1 is a possible D gene (6 bases). The ends were cut back, 0 bases at V and 4 bases at J, with 12 bases in the middle. From germline, CDR1 is MNHEY and CDR2 SMNVEV (reference sequence). The CDR3 extends over 15 amino acids. CDR3 protein: CASSLSKGRGYGYTF. CDR3 nucleotides: TGTGCCAGCAGTTTATCGAAGGGCAGGGGCTATGGCTACACCTTC.

The chain joins TRBV5-4 to TRBJ2-5; no reliable D call. This CDR3 is 12 amino acids long. The V end lost 5 bases, the J end lost 7 bases, and 12 bases lay between the germline ends. Looked up from germline, CDR1 is SGHNT and CDR2 is YYREEE (reference sequence). The CDR3 DNA is TGTGCCAGCAGAGATGCAGACTGGACCCAGTACTTC. Its protein is CASRDADWTQYF.

This clone was seen repeatedly, ten times or more. This chain links TRBV18 with TRBJ2-1; D may be TRBD2 (5 bases). From germline, CDR1 is KGHSH and CDR2 LQKENI. Trimming took 1 base from V and 8 from J, leaving 15 bases between them. The CDR3 totals 15 residues. In nucleotides, the CDR3 is TGTGCCAGCTCACCACGCGGGTCCGATACCGATGAGCAGTTCTTC. It codes for CASSPRGSDTDEQFF.

J is TRBJ2-7 and V is TRBV28; no clear D. Looked up from germline, CDR1 is MDHEN and CDR2 is SYDVKM. V was trimmed by 0 bases and J by 7 bases, leaving 7 bases between them. The length of the CDR3 is 12 residues. The CDR3 nucleotides read TGTGCCAGCAGTTTATGGCAGAGGGAGCAGTACTTC. As protein: CASSLWQREQYF.

The V call is TRBV27, the J call TRBJ2-2; 12 nucleotides line up with TRBD2. The V gene end was trimmed by 5 bases and the J gene end by 4 bases; junction bases not matched to a gene: 8. The CDR3 is 17 amino acids. Per germline, CDR1 MNHEY and CDR2 SMNVEV (reference sequence). The CDR3 loop is CASSRTSGVISTGELFF. DNA of the CDR3: TGTGCCAGCAGTCGGACTAGCGGGGTTATAAGCACCGGGGAGCTGTTTTTT.

Worth noting for this clone: Other DNA sequences in the same sample also yield this CDR3. The rearrangement links TRBV5-5 to TRBJ2-7; 11 bases are shared with TRBD1. The ends lost 4 bases at V and 2 bases at J; junction bases unmatched: 5. In germline, CDR1 is SGHKS, CDR2 YYEKEE (reference sequence). This CDR3 region has 15 residues. The CDR3 loop reads CASSPGQGAPYEQYF. CDR3 nucleotides: TGTGCCAGCAGCCCCGGACAGGGGGCCCCCTACGAGCAGTACTTC.

This rearrangement joins TRBV6-6 to TRBJ2-7, with TRBD1 as a possible D gene (6 bases). The CDR3 loop spans 14 amino acids. V lost 7 bases and J 0 bases, leaving 13 bases between the germline ends. CDR1 is MNHNY and CDR2 is SVGAGI in the germline V gene (reference sequence). This CDR3 is CASKQGQSSYEQYF. The CDR3 coding sequence is TGTGCCAGCAAACAGGGCCAGAGCTCCTACGAGCAGTACTTC.

A few counts support this clone. The rearrangement links TRBV6-6 to TRBJ1-6; D is perhaps TRBD1 (5 bases). The germline gives CDR1 MNHNY, CDR2 SVGAGI (reference sequence). The length of the CDR3 is 16 residues. The germline V and J ends were trimmed by 5 bases and 8 bases, with 19 bases remaining between them. CDR3 sequence: CASSRRPDIRDSPLHF. The CDR3 region has the DNA TGTGCCAGCAGTCGACGGCCGGACATTAGGGATTCACCCCTCCACTTT.

The genes are TRBV19 and TRBJ2-5; 10 bases map to TRBD1. This CDR3 comprises 17 residues. Looked up from germline, CDR1 is LNHDA and CDR2 is SQIVND (reference sequence). V lost 3 bases to trimming and J lost 5 bases; unmatched junction nucleotides: 12. The CDR3 DNA is TGTGCCAGTAGTATCGGCGGAGTGACAGGGGGCAGGGAGACCCAGTACTTC. It yields the protein CASSIGGVTGGRETQYF.

A word on this clone: At one of its ends the junction is not consistent with the germline gene, which may arise from a read error. The chain has TRBV7-7 and TRBJ2-3; 14 positions agree with TRBD2. Germline-derived CDR1 and CDR2 are SSHAT and FNYEAQ (reference sequence). This CDR3 is built from 18 residues. Written as DNA, the CDR3 is TGTGCTAGCAGCTCATCCCCTTTGACTAGCGGGAGGGGTGATACGCAGTATTTT. It specifies CASSSSPLTSGRGDTQYF.

Of note for this clone: Additional DNA sequences in this sample encode the identical CDR3. The chain combines TRBV15 with TRBJ2-3; 14 bases fit TRBD2. There are 15 residues in the CDR3. CDR1 and CDR2 (germline): LNHNV, YYDKDF (reference sequence). J lost 3 bases, V lost 8 bases, and 4 bases had no gene match. CDR3 nucleotides: TGTGCCACCGGGGGACTAGCGGGAGCAACAGATACGCAGTATTTT. Translated, it gives CATGGLAGATDTQYF.

The genes are TRBV9 and TRBJ1-1, with a weak D call TRBD1 (6 bases). Trimming took 4 bases from V and 3 from J, leaving 10 bases between them. This CDR3 contains 13 residues. CDR1 is SGDLS and CDR2 is YYNGEE in the germline V gene. As DNA, the CDR3 is TGTGCCAGCAGCACCCACAGGGACACTGAAGCTTTCTTT. This encodes CASSTHRDTEAFF.

The rearrangement joins TRBV9 to TRBJ2-5, with 8 nucleotides matching TRBD2. The germline gives CDR1 SGDLS, CDR2 YYNGEE. The J segment lost 5 bases and the V segment lost 8 bases, leaving 8 bases of the junction unmatched. This CDR3 has 13 amino acids. CDR3 sequence reads: CASGRGAVETQYF. The CDR3 DNA follows: TGTGCCAGTGGGCGGGGGGCCGTGGAGACCCAGTACTTC.

The chain has TRBV7-9 and TRBJ2-7; TRBD1 might be the D (6 bases). The CDR3 runs to 15 residues. Germline CDR1 and CDR2: SEHNR and FQNEAQ (reference sequence). Trimming removed 5 bases from V and 0 bases from J, with 14 bases in between. DNA for the CDR3: TGTGCCAGCAGCCCAACCAGGGGAAACTCCTACGAGCAGTACTTC. This translates into CASSPTRGNSYEQYF.

This clone is termed medium-sized. DNA of the CDR3: TGCGCCAGCAGCTTGGATACAGCTAATGAAAAACTGTTTTTT. This codes for CASSLDTANEKLFF. The genes are TRBV5-1 and TRBJ1-4, with D unclear. The germline V gene encodes CDR1 SGHRS and CDR2 YFSETQ. This CDR3 contains 14 residues. V dropped 0 bases and J dropped 3 bases, with 6 bases sitting between them. The whole variable domain, filled in from reference TRBV5-1 and TRBJ1-4, reads KAGVTQTPRYLIKTRGQQVTLSCSPISGHRSVSWYQQTPGQGLQFLFEYFSETQRNKGNFPGRFSGRQFSNSRSEMNVSTLELGDSALYLCASSLDTANEKLFFGSGTQLSVL.

This clone was detected only a few times. J is TRBJ1-6 and V is TRBV9, with TRBD1 identical over 10 bases. CDR3 length: 18 amino acids. Germline assignment: CDR1 SGDLS and CDR2 YYNGEE. The V segment lost 0 bases and the J segment 7 bases; nucleotides outside the gene matches: 10. This CDR3 reads CASSVAATGGFSNSPLHF. The CDR3 DNA is TGTGCCAGCAGCGTAGCGGCGACAGGGGGCTTCTCGAATTCACCCCTCCACTTT.

The rearrangement joins TRBV28 to TRBJ1-1; D is unclear. With 5 bases removed from V and 0 bases from J, the gap between germline ends came to 4 bases. Looked up from germline, CDR1 is MDHEN and CDR2 is SYDVKM. CDR3 size: 12 residues. The CDR3 bases are TGTGCCAGCAGTCTTCTGAACACTGAAGCTTTCTTT. Translated, it gives CASSLLNTEAFF.

This clone was seen a handful of times. V gene TRBV4-2 combines with J gene TRBJ2-7; 9 nucleotides agree with TRBD2. The J segment lost 1 base and the V segment lost 0 bases, leaving 4 bases of the junction unmatched. This CDR3 contains 16 residues. Germline loops: CDR1 LGHNA, CDR2 YNFKEQ. The CDR3 coding sequence is TGTGCCAGCAGCCAAGATATACTAGCGGGTTCCTACGAGCAGTACTTC. It encodes CASSQDILAGSYEQYF.

The rearrangement uses TRBV15 and TRBJ1-4; the match to TRBD1 covers 9 bases. The V segment lost 0 bases and the J segment 8 bases; nucleotides outside the gene matches: 4. The CDR3 covers 15 residues. CDR1 and CDR2 (germline): LNHNV, YYDKDF (reference sequence). CDR3 loop: CATSRDQTGGEKLFF. DNA of the CDR3: TGTGCCACCAGCAGAGATCAGACAGGGGGGGAAAAACTGTTTTTT.

The chain employs TRBV18 and TRBJ1-6, with 7 bases identical to TRBD1. The V gene end was trimmed by 6 bases and the J gene end by 8 bases; junction bases not matched to a gene: 4. There are 13 residues in the CDR3. Germline values: CDR1 KGHSH, CDR2 LQKENI. CDR3 residues: CASSNDRDSPLHF. CDR3 bases: TGTGCCAGCTCGAACGACAGGGATTCACCCCTCCACTTT.